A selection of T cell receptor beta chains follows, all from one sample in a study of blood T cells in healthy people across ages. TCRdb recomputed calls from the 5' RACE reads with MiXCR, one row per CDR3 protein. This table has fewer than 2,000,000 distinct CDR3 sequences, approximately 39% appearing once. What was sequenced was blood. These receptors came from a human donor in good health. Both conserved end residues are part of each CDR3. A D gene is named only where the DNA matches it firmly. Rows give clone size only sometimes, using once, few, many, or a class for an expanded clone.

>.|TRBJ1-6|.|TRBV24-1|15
TGTGCCACCAGTCCGGGAGACTCCTATAATTCACCCCTCCACTTT
CATSPGDSYNSPLHF
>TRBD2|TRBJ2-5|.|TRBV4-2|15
TGTGCCAGCAGCCAAGAGGTCGGACTAGCGGAGACCCAGTACTTC
CASSQEVGLAETQYF
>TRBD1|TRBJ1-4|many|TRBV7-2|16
TGTGCCAGCAGCTTAGTTTTGCTGAGACAGGGTGAAAAACTGTTTTTT
CASSLVLLRQGEKLFF
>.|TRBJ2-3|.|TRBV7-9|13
TGTGCCAGCAGCTTAACCATGGATGGTACGCAGTATTTT
CASSLTMDGTQYF
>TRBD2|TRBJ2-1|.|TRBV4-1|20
TGCGCCAGCAGCCAAGATAAGGGCGGGGGGGCCCCTCGGTCCTACAATGAGCAGTTCTTC
CASSQDKGGGAPRSYNEQFF
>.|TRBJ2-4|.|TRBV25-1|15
TGTGCCAGCAGCGGTATCGGCAGGGAACAAAGTATTCAGTACTTC
CASSGIGREQSIQYF
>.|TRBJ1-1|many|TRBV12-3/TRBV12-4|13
TGTGCCAGCAGTTTCGGGATGAACACTGAAGCTTTCTTT
CASSFGMNTEAFF
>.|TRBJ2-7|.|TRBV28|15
TGTGTCAGCAGTTTACTCTCTTGGGGTCAGTACGAGCAGTACTTC
CVSSLLSWGQYEQYF
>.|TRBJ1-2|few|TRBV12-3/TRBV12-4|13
TGTGCCAGCAGTTTATGGGGGACTGGCGGCTACACCTTC
CASSLWGTGGYTF
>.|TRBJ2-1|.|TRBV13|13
TGTGCCAGCAGCGCCGGGACTCCAAATGAGCAGTTCTTC
CASSAGTPNEQFF
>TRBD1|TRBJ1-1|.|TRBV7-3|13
TGTGCCAGCAGCCCGGCACAGGGGCATGAAGCTTTCTTT
CASSPAQGHEAFF
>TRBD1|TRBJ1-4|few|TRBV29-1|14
TGCAGCGTCCAGGACAGGGAGTCTAATGAAAAACTGTTTTTT
CSVQDRESNEKLFF
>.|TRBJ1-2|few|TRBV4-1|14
TGCGCCAGCAGCCCCCGAATGAGCAGCGATGGCTACACCTTC
CASSPRMSSDGYTF
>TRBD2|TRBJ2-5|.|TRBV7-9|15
TGTGCCAGCATGCTAGCGGGGTCGTACCAAGAGACCCAGTACTTC
CASMLAGSYQETQYF
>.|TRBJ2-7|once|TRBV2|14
TGTGCCAGCAGTAGCCCACCGCCCCCCTACGAGCAGTACTTC
CASSSPPPPYEQYF
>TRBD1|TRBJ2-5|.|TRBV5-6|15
TGTGCCAGCAGCCTACTAATGGACAGGGTAACGGAGCAGTACTTC
CASSLLMDRVTEQYF
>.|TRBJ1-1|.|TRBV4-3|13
TGCGCCAGCAGCCCCCATTTGAACACTGAAGCTTTCTTT
CASSPHLNTEAFF
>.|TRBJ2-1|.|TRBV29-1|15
TGCAGCGGCTTGAGTGGGGGTGAGGCAGGCAATGAGCAGTTCTTC
CSGLSGGEAGNEQFF
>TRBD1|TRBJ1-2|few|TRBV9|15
TGTGCCAGCAGCCCACCGGGACAGGGTCGATATGGCTACACCTTC
CASSPPGQGRYGYTF
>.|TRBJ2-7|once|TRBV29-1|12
TGCAACGGAGGACTGACCTCCTACGAGCAGTACTTC
CNGGLTSYEQYF
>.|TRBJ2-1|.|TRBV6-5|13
TGTGCCACCCAACTGGGCAGGGCAGAGACCCAGTTCTTC
CATQLGRAETQFF
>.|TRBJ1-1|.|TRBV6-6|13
TGTGCCAGCAGTTACTCGGGGTTTGATGAAGCTTTCTTT
CASSYSGFDEAFF
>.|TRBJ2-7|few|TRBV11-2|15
TGTGCCAGCAGCTCCTTAGGCGGGGGCCCCTACGAGCAGTACTTC
CASSSLGGGPYEQYF
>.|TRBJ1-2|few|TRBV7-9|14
TGTGCCAGCAGCTTAGGCGGTCCGGCCTATGGCTACACCTTC
CASSLGGPAYGYTF
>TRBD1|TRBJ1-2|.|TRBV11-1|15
TGTGCCAGCAGCGATGAGACGGACAGGGGCTATGGCTACACCTTC
CASSDETDRGYGYTF
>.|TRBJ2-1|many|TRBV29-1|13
TGCAGCGGACAGGTTGAGGTGGACAATGAGCAGTTCTTC
CSGQVEVDNEQFF
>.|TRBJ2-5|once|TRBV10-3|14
TGTGCCATCAGTGAAGGGCGGGGCCAAGAGACCCAGTACTTC
CAISEGRGQETQYF
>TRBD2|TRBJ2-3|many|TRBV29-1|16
TGCAGCGTTGAAAGGAGCCGCGGGGGGGCCGCAGATACGCAGTATTTT
CSVERSRGGAADTQYF
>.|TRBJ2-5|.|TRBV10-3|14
TGTGCCATCAGTGAGTTTGGAGCCCAAGAGACCCAGTACTTC
CAISEFGAQETQYF
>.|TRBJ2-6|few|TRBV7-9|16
TGTGCCAGCAGCTTATATGGTGGGGCTGGGGCCAACGTCCTGACTTTC
CASSLYGGAGANVLTF
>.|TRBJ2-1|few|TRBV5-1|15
TGCGCCAGCAGCTTGGCCGGGCGGGCGGAAAATGAGCAGTTCTTC
CASSLAGRAENEQFF
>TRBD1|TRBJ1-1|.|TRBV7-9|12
TGTGCCAGCAGCCCGGACAGGGGGGAAGCTTTCTTT
CASSPDRGEAFF
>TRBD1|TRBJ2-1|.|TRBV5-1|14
TGCGCCAGCAGCTTGGCACAGGGGGTCAATGAGCAGTTCTTC
CASSLAQGVNEQFF
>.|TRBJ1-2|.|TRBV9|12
TGTGCCAGCAGCGTAGGCGCGGAAGGCTACACCTTC
CASSVGAEGYTF
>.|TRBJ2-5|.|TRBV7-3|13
TGTGCCAGCAGCTTAGCCCGGTTCGAGACCCAGTACTTC
CASSLARFETQYF
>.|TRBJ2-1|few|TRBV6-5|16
TGTGCCAGCAGTCGCCGACCCGGAGGCCCCTACAATGAGCAGTTCTTC
CASSRRPGGPYNEQFF
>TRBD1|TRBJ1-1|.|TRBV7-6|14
TGTGCCAACAGGAGAGACAGGGGGCAAGGTAAAGCTTTCTTT
CANRRDRGQGKAFF
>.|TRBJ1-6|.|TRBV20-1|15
TGCAGTGCAGCCGGGACGGATAGTGGGAATTCACCCCTCCACTTT
CSAAGTDSGNSPLHF
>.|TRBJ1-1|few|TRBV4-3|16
TGCGCCAGCAGCCAAGCGGGCGTAGGGGAGGACACTGAAGCTTTCTTT
CASSQAGVGEDTEAFF
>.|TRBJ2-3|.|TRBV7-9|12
TGTGTCAGCAGCTTAGAGGCAGATACGCGGTATTTT
CVSSLEADTRYF
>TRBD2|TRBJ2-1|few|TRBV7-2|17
TGTGCCAGCAGCTTAGTCCTAGCGGTCAGCTCCTACAATGAGCAGTTCTTC
CASSLVLAVSSYNEQFF
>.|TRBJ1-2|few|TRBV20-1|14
TGCAGTGCGAAACGGGTACAGGGCCCCTATGGCTACACCTTC
CSAKRVQGPYGYTF
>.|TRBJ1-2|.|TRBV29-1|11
TGCAGCGTTGGGTTTGACTATGGCTACACCTTC
CSVGFDYGYTF
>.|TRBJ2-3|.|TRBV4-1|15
TGCGCCAGCAGCCAAGAAACAGGTACCACAGATACGCAGTATTTT
CASSQETGTTDTQYF
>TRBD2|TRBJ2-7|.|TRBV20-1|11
TGCAGTGCTCCATCGTGGGGGGGGGAGTACTTC
CSAPSWGGEYF
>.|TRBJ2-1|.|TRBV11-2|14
TGTGCCAGCAGCTTAGTCTTCAGCGGCAGTGAGCAGTTCTTC
CASSLVFSGSEQFF
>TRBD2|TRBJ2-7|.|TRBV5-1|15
TGCGCCAGCAGCCCGGTTGGGACTAGCAAGCCCGAGCAGTACTTC
CASSPVGTSKPEQYF
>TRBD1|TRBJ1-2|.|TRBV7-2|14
TGTGCCAGCAGACCCGGACAGGGTCGCGATGGCTACACCTTC
CASRPGQGRDGYTF
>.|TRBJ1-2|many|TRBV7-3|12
TGTGCCAGCAGCTTAGACGGGAATGGCTACACCTTC
CASSLDGNGYTF
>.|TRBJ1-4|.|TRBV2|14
TGTGCCAGCAGCGAGGACTTGGACAGCCCGGTCCTGTTTTTT
CASSEDLDSPVLFF
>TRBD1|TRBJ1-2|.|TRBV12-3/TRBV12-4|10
TGTGCCGTGGGACAGGATGGCTACACCTTC
CAVGQDGYTF
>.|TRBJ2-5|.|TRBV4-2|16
TGTGCCAGCAGCCCTTTAGGGGTTGACTTGGGAGGGACCCAGTACTTC
CASSPLGVDLGGTQYF
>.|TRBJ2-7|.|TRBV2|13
TGTGCCAATTCCAGGGATAATTCCTACGAGCAGTACTTC
CANSRDNSYEQYF
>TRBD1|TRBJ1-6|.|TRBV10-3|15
TGTGCCATCAGTGCCGGACAGGGTCGTAATTCACCCCTCCACTTT
CAISAGQGRNSPLHF
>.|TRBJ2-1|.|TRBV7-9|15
TGTGCCAGCAGCCTACAGAGTGGTTTCTACAATGAGCAGTTCTTC
CASSLQSGFYNEQFF
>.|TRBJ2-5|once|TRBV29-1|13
TGCAGCGTTGAATGGTTAGACCAAGAGACCCAGTACTTC
CSVEWLDQETQYF
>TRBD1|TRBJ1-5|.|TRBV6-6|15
TGTGCCAGCAGCCGGGACAGGGAAGGCAATCAGCCCCAGCATTTT
CASSRDREGNQPQHF
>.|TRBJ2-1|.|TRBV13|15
TGTGCCAGCAGCCATGGGAGGAGAATTTACAATGAGCAGTTCTTC
CASSHGRRIYNEQFF
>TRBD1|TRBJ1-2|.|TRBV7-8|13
TGTGCCAGCAGCAACCACAGGGGCGGAGGCTACACCTTC
CASSNHRGGGYTF